These T cell receptor beta chains were read from a single sample in a study of control samples from healthy donors and cancer patients. TCRdb keeps only in-frame clones here, not all; method: immunoSEQ multiplex PCR. The sample yields 140,000 or so clones, around 92% seen once. The material sequenced was blood. The receptors shown here come from a young man in good health. CDR3s include the opening cysteine and the closing phenylalanine or tryptophan. Some rows have no size entry. The others give once, few or many, or a class for an expanded clone.

j_call v_call clone_size cdr3_length cdr3_aa
TRBJ2-3 TRBV11-3 . 16 CASSLRASGLTDTQYF
TRBJ1-5 TRBV4-2 . 13 CASRGGAGQPQHF
TRBJ2-2 TRBV3-1/TRBV3-2 . 15 CASSLRGGGTGELFF
TRBJ1-2 TRBV10-2 . 13 CASSEAGNYGYTF
TRBJ2-5 TRBV5-4 . 13 CASSPGQQETQYF
TRBJ2-7 TRBV7-8 . 14 CASSGLAGAYEQYF
TRBJ2-2 TRBV5-4 . 15 CASSAGSPNTGELFF
TRBJ1-2 TRBV3-1/TRBV3-2 once 18 CASSQGRMTGATNYGYTF
TRBJ1-1 TRBV30 . 12 CAWREGDRRAFF
TRBJ2-2 TRBV7-2 . 18 CASSFFSPTYANTGELFF
TRBJ2-3 TRBV7-6 . 16 CASSRSTSGGTDTQYF
TRBJ1-2 TRBV28 . 12 CASSQGHYGYTF
TRBJ2-7 TRBV9 once 16 CASSVGTGGLWYEQYF
TRBJ2-7 TRBV2 . 12 CASSGLGYEQYF
TRBJ1-2 TRBV11-2 . 15 CASSPGAGLNYGYTF
TRBJ1-5 TRBV18 . 17 CASSPRQASIQNQPQHF
TRBJ2-1 TRBV7-3 once 14 CASSSDRGANEQFF
TRBJ2-1 TRBV9 . 15 CASSVSGGAVHEQFF
TRBJ1-2 TRBV21-1 . 14 CASTRTGGGYGYTF
TRBJ2-1 TRBV30 . 16 CAGTSGGAFRYNEQFF
TRBJ2-2 TRBV19 . 16 CASTRSAGVGTGELFF
TRBJ1-5 TRBV4-2 . 15 CASSPAPGVGQPQHF
TRBJ2-7 TRBV19 once 13 CASSRSSGYEQYF
TRBJ1-3 TRBV12-3/TRBV12-4 . 13 CASVTSSGNTIYF
TRBJ2-7 TRBV11-1 . 11 CASSPDYEQYF
TRBJ2-7 TRBV19 . 15 CASSIGGQGAREQYF
TRBJ1-2 TRBV19 . 15 CASSIDQQGKGGYTF
TRBJ1-5 TRBV5-8 once 14 CASSFRGRGQPQHF
TRBJ1-1 TRBV30 . 14 CAWSARGGHTEAFF
TRBJ1-6 TRBV9 . 14 CASSFDRGPSPLHF
TRBJ2-3 TRBV10-1 . 18 CASSDLLTVGGNTDTQYF
TRBJ2-2 TRBV18 . 16 CASSPIVGRGTGELFF
TRBJ2-3 TRBV2 once 15 CASSEGLGGSDTQYF
TRBJ1-5 TRBV19 . 14 CASRGSGDHQPQHF
TRBJ2-3 TRBV5-4 . 12 CASSSYTDTQYF
TRBJ2-1 TRBV5-1 . 15 CASSLMLAGGHEQFF
TRBJ2-2 TRBV6-5 once 12 CASKGETGELFF
TRBJ2-7 TRBV2 few 16 CASSEGPFESTYEQYF
TRBJ2-7 TRBV7-3 . 14 CASSSRRGGYEQYF
TRBJ2-2 TRBV28 . 15 CASSLLAGGTGELFF
TRBJ1-2 TRBV27 . 14 CASRGLFVNYGYTF
TRBJ1-3 TRBV12-3/TRBV12-4 once 11 CASRVGNTIYF
TRBJ2-7 TRBV30 . 13 CAWKRDRDYEQYF
TRBJ1-1 TRBV14 . 13 CASSQEMNTEAFF
TRBJ1-1 TRBV7-2 . 17 CASSLDSTGAGNTEAFF